Listed here are 27 T cell receptor beta chains from one sample, sequenced in a study of blood T cells in healthy people across ages. For the second PCR, which ran for about 6 to 11 cycles, a sample-barcoded 5' primer and a J-beta primer mix were used. Each CDR3 protein is one row after TCRdb ran MiXCR on the 5' RACE reads. The data hold 1 million to 1.2 million distinct CDR3 sequences, with around two fifths observed a single time. The sequenced sample was blood. Receptor source: a man younger than 35 in good health.

This chain joins TRBV6-5 and TRBJ1-5; no clear D gene. Germline CDR1 reads MNHEY; CDR2 reads SVGAGI. The V end was cut by 5 bases, the J end by 6 bases, with 5 bases between. The CDR3 sequence is 11 residues long. The CDR3 DNA follows: TGTGCCAGCAGTCACCGTCAGCCCCAGCATTTT. Its translation is CASSHRQPQHF.

V usage is TRBV11-2 and J usage is TRBJ2-7, with TRBD2 matching 8 bases. This CDR3 has 14 residues. With 3 bases clipped from V and 2 bases from J, the junction kept 3 bases outside the gene matches. The germline V gene has CDR1 SGHAT and CDR2 FQNNGV. The CDR3 is CASSFSGAPYEQYF. In DNA, the CDR3 is TGTGCCAGCAGCTTTAGCGGGGCCCCCTACGAGCAGTACTTC.

The gene calls are TRBV10-3 and TRBJ2-7, with 12 bases aligning to TRBD2. V was clipped by 5 bases and J by 2 bases; unmatched bases: 1. The CDR3 runs to 14 residues. Germline V gene sequence: CDR1 ENHRY, CDR2 SYGVKD. The CDR3 coding sequence is TGTGCCATCAGTCCTAGCGGGGGGGCCTACGAGCAGTACTTC. As protein: CAISPSGGAYEQYF.

This clonotype has only a few counts. The chain links TRBV29-1 to TRBJ2-7, with 8 nucleotides matching TRBD1. The junction had 12 bases not matched to a gene; V was cut back by 7 bases and J by 7 bases. CDR3 length: 13 residues. Looked up from germline, CDR1 is SQVTM and CDR2 is ANQGSEA. The CDR3 nucleotides are TGCAGCGCTGGACAGGGTACCTACAATGAGCAGTACTTC. It specifies CSAGQGTYNEQYF.

The chain has TRBV12-3 or TRBV12-4 and TRBJ2-2; 7 nucleotides align to TRBD2. V lost 6 bases and J lost 0; bases outside the gene matches: 13. This CDR3 comprises 18 residues. The CDR3 region is CASSPLIGRESNTGELFF. The CDR3 DNA reads as TGTGCCAGCAGCCCTCTGATTGGGCGGGAGTCGAACACCGGGGAGCTGTTTTTT.

The rearrangement joins TRBV19 to TRBJ1-2; 7 positions match TRBD1. V shed 4 bases and J 9 bases; nucleotides not matched to a gene: 17. Germline CDR1 LNHDA, CDR2 SQIVND (reference sequence). The CDR3 totals 16 residues. The CDR3 DNA reads TGTGCCAGTAGTACCCAGACAGGGCCCGTCGCTATGAGCTACACCTTC. It encodes CASSTQTGPVAMSYTF.

This clonotype has at least ten counts. CDR3 DNA sequence: TGCGCCAGCAGCCCCCTTGGGGGTTACAATGAGCAGTTCTTC. Protein sequence: CASSPLGGYNEQFF. The chain uses TRBV5-1 and TRBJ2-1, with D perhaps being TRBD1 or TRBD2 (5 bases each). CDR1 is SGHRS, CDR2 YFSETQ, per germline. This CDR3 comprises 14 residues. Trimming removed 4 bases at V and 4 bases at J, with 12 bases between. Combining the CDR3 with reference TRBV5-1 and TRBJ2-1 gives the whole variable domain KAGVTQTPRYLIKTRGQQVTLSCSPISGHRSVSWYQQTPGQGLQFLFEYFSETQRNKGNFPGRFSGRQFSNSRSEMNVSTLELGDSALYLCASSPLGGYNEQFFGPGTRLTVL.

This clonotype was counted only a few times. V and J are TRBV2 and TRBJ2-1; 7 bases line up with TRBD1. This CDR3 contains 12 residues. V trimming: 1 base; J trimming: 10 bases; junction bases outside the gene matches: 1. CDR1 is SNHLY, CDR2 FYNNEI, per germline. CDR3 in DNA: TGTGCCAGCAGTGAAGGACAGGGAGAGCAGTTCTTC. Its translation is CASSEGQGEQFF.

V and J are TRBV4-3 and TRBJ1-4; 7 bases map to TRBD1. Germline V gives CDR1 LGHNA, CDR2 YSLEER. The V gene end was trimmed by 4 bases and the J gene end by 4 bases; junction bases not matched to a gene: 9. This CDR3 is built from 16 residues. CDR3 amino acids: CASSRAPTGLNEKLFF. CDR3 nucleotides: TGCGCCAGCAGCCGAGCTCCGACAGGGCTTAATGAAAAACTGTTTTTT.

The V and J genes are TRBV12-3 or TRBV12-4 and TRBJ2-3; 11 bases are a match to TRBD2. This CDR3 has 16 residues. After removal of 5 bases from V and 4 bases from J, the junction contained 8 bases not matched to a gene. The CDR3 nucleotides read TGTGCCAGCAGTACCAGCCGGGGACTAGCGGCAGATACGCAGTATTTT. Protein: CASSTSRGLAADTQYF.

The J gene is TRBJ1-1, the V gene TRBV29-1, with D possibly TRBD1 on 6 matching bases. CDR1 is SQVTM, CDR2 ANQGSEA, per germline. V dropped 6 bases and J dropped 0 bases, with 14 bases sitting between them. The CDR3 contains 14 residues. As DNA, the CDR3 is TGCAGCGTGGCTCACAGGGTATTGAACACTGAAGCTTTCTTT. This gives the protein CSVAHRVLNTEAFF.

The rearrangement links TRBV2 to TRBJ1-1; D possibly corresponds to TRBD1 (5 bases). Germline V gene lookup returns CDR1 SNHLY and CDR2 FYNNEI. This CDR3 is built from 13 residues. V lost 11 bases and J 3 bases, leaving 16 bases between the germline ends. DNA of the CDR3: TGTGCCGGGGCTAGGGTGGGCGACACTGAAGCTTTCTTT. This gives the protein CAGARVGDTEAFF.

This sequence joins TRBV12-3 or TRBV12-4 and TRBJ1-2; no clear D. This CDR3 is 12 amino acids long. The germline V and J ends were trimmed by 7 bases and 2 bases, with 8 bases remaining between them. The chain's CDR3 is CASTPRNYGYTF. In DNA, the CDR3 is TGTGCCAGCACCCCAAGGAACTATGGCTACACCTTC.

V and J are TRBV21-1 and TRBJ2-5; the DNA was not compared with TRBD1, the D call given in the table. TRBV21-1 is termed a pseudogene. This CDR3 has 14 residues. CDR3 amino acids: CASSKGGNLETQYF. The CDR3 DNA follows: TGTGCCAGCAGCAAAGGGGGGAACTTGGAGACCCAGTACTTC.

This clonotype was found a few times. The V gene is TRBV12-3 or TRBV12-4, the J gene TRBJ1-5, with D possibly TRBD1 on 5 matching bases. With 3 bases removed from V and 14 bases from J, the gap between germline ends came to 17 bases. The CDR3 consists of 13 residues. The CDR3 sequence is CASSFARQGKEHF. CDR3 DNA sequence: TGTGCCAGCAGTTTCGCCCGTCAGGGTAAGGAGCATTTT.

This clonotype was found a few times. V and J are TRBV9 and TRBJ1-5, with a possible D match to TRBD1 (5 bases). Looked up from germline, CDR1 is SGDLS and CDR2 is YYNGEE. This CDR3 has 15 residues. V gave up 0 bases and J gave up 3 bases, with 10 bases separating them. CDR3: CASSVGRGLNQPQHF. The DNA of the CDR3 is TGTGCCAGCAGCGTAGGTAGGGGTCTCAATCAGCCCCAGCATTTT.

The rearrangement links TRBV20-1 to TRBJ2-7; 11 positions agree with TRBD1. V shed 3 bases and J 4 bases; nucleotides not matched to a gene: 8. Germline CDR1 reads DFQATT; CDR2 reads SNEGSKA (reference sequence). CDR3 length: 15 amino acids. The CDR3 DNA reads as TGCAGTGCTAGTTTTCAAGGACAGGGGGCATACGAGCAGTACTTC. Protein product: CSASFQGQGAYEQYF.

This chain connects TRBV6-5 to TRBJ2-2, with 7 bases matching TRBD1. CDR3 size: 16 residues. Per the germline V gene, CDR1 is MNHEY and CDR2 is SVGAGI. V shed 3 bases and J 6 bases; nucleotides not matched to a gene: 10. The CDR3 here is CASSYVGTEVPGELFF. For the CDR3, the DNA is TGTGCCAGCAGTTATGTAGGGACAGAGGTGCCCGGGGAGCTGTTTTTT.

The chain uses TRBV10-3 and TRBJ1-1; possible D gene TRBD1, 6 bases. Germline CDR1 is ENHRY and CDR2 is SYGVKD. V was cut by 3 bases and J by 6 bases, with 11 bases left in between. This CDR3 has 13 residues. CDR3 residues: CAISDGGRAEAFF. Written as DNA, the CDR3 is TGTGCCATCAGTGACGGGGGGCGGGCTGAAGCTTTCTTT.

The genes are TRBV6-5 and TRBJ2-3, with no clear D. Trimming pared 0 bases from V and 0 bases from J, leaving 13 bases between. The CDR3 has 17 residues. Germline CDR1 reads MNHEY; CDR2 reads SVGAGI. The CDR3 sequence: CASSYSSRWRSTDTQYF. The CDR3 DNA reads as TGTGCCAGCAGTTACTCGTCTCGGTGGCGGAGCACAGATACGCAGTATTTT.

This clonotype is a singleton in its sample. The chain carries TRBV28 and TRBJ1-1; D gene unclear. The germline V and J ends were trimmed by 8 bases and 11 bases, with 24 bases remaining between them. The V gene's germline CDR1 is MDHEN and CDR2 SYDVKM. This CDR3 spans 14 amino acids. CDR3 region: CASGSPTDPTKAFF. The CDR3, as DNA: TGTGCCAGCGGTTCTCCCACTGACCCCACGAAGGCTTTCTTT.

The J gene is TRBJ1-5, the V gene TRBV5-1, with 7 bases that match TRBD1. J lost 4 bases, V lost 3 bases, and 4 bases had no gene match. Germline CDR1 SGHRS, CDR2 YFSETQ. The CDR3 is 14 residues long. The CDR3 coding sequence is TGCGCCAGCAGCTCCGGACAGGAGAATCAGCCCCAGCATTTT. Its protein is CASSSGQENQPQHF. The full variable domain, with the rest looked up from reference TRBV5-1 and TRBJ1-5, is KAGVTQTPRYLIKTRGQQVTLSCSPISGHRSVSWYQQTPGQGLQFLFEYFSETQRNKGNFPGRFSGRQFSNSRSEMNVSTLELGDSALYLCASSSGQENQPQHFGDGTRLSIL.

The gene calls are TRBV4-3 and TRBJ1-1; D is unresolved. Germline-derived CDR1 and CDR2 are LGHNA and YSLEER. CDR3 length: 16 residues. V lost 1 base and J lost 0, with 12 bases in between. CDR3: CASSQVLYGMNTEAFF. DNA for the CDR3: TGCGCCAGCAGCCAAGTTCTCTACGGGATGAACACTGAAGCTTTCTTT.

This clonotype was counted between two and nine times. The chain uses TRBV3-1 and TRBJ1-5; D is ambiguous. This CDR3 contains 15 residues. The germline gives CDR1 LGHDT, CDR2 YNNKEL (reference sequence). V lost 3 bases and J 0 bases, leaving 9 bases between the germline ends. The CDR3 DNA reads as TGTGCCAGCAGCCAGTCCAGAGATAGCAATCAGCCCCAGCATTTT. Amino acids: CASSQSRDSNQPQHF.

The CDR3 region has the DNA TGTGCCAGCAGTCGACAGGTGGATGAGCAGTTCTTC. It specifies CASSRQVDEQFF. This rearrangement joins TRBV6-6 to TRBJ2-1; D perhaps matches TRBD1 (6 bases). Germline CDR1 MNHNY, CDR2 SVGAGI (reference sequence). The CDR3 consists of 12 residues. V dropped 5 bases and J dropped 8 bases, with 10 bases sitting between them.

This rearrangement joins TRBV9 to TRBJ2-4, with 14 bases fitting TRBD2. The CDR3 runs 16 residues. V trimming: 3 bases; J trimming: 13 bases; junction bases outside the gene matches: 12. Germline V gene sequence: CDR1 SGDLS, CDR2 YYNGEE. The CDR3 region is CASSGTSGGFYNEQYF. CDR3 nucleotide sequence: TGTGCCAGCAGCGGGACTAGCGGGGGGTTCTACAATGAGCAGTACTTC. Full variable domain (missing parts from reference TRBV9 and TRBJ2-4): DSGVTQTPKHLITATGQRVTLRCSPRSGDLSVYWYQQSLDQGLQFLIQYYNGEERAKGNILERFSAQQFPDLHSELNLSSLELGDSALYFCASSGTSGGFYNEQYFGAGTRLSVL.

This clonotype has only a few counts. The chain has TRBV20-1 and TRBJ1-5, with TRBD1 as a possible D gene (5 bases). Germline CDR1 DFQATT, CDR2 SNEGSKA (reference sequence). Trimming took off 5 bases at V and 2 bases at J, with 10 bases between the two ends. CDR3 length: 13 amino acids. The CDR3 nucleotides are TGCAGTGCTCAAGGGGAGCGCAATCAGCCCCAGCATTTT. Amino acid sequence: CSAQGERNQPQHF.